This passage covers 23 T cell receptor beta chains from one sample sequenced in a study of blood T cell repertoires in COVID-19. The protocol was immunoSEQ multiplex PCR, while the TCRdb copy is restricted to in-frame clones and leaves out a portion. This table holds around 260,000 clones, over 75% found once. Sample: peripheral blood. Receptors originate from a human donor in a cohort sampled during active COVID-19.

Within the sample, this clone is medium-sized (0.01 to 0.1%). The chain links TRBV24-1 to TRBJ1-1; tentative D call: TRBD1 (5 bases). The germline gives CDR1 KGHDR, CDR2 SFDVKD. V lost 6 bases and J 1 base, leaving 14 bases between the germline ends. This CDR3 contains 15 residues. CDR3 residues: CATSQQAVGNTEAFF. Written as DNA, the CDR3 is TGTGCCACCAGTCAACAGGCCGTGGGGAACACTGAAGCTTTCTTT.

This chain uses TRBV15 with TRBJ1-2; TRBD1 agrees at 7 bases. The trim removed 4 bases at V and 7 bases at J, leaving 9 bases unmatched. The CDR3 runs 14 residues. CDR1 is LNHNV and CDR2 is YYDKDF in the germline V gene (reference sequence). CDR3 bases: TGTGCCACCAGCATCAGGGGGAAGGCCGGTGGCTACACCTTC. It translates to CATSIRGKAGGYTF.

V and J are TRBV4-2 and TRBJ1-5, with no clear D. This CDR3 comprises 13 residues. V was pared by 0 bases and J by 7 bases, with 7 bases between. CDR1 is LGHNA and CDR2 is YNFKEQ in the germline V gene. Written as DNA, the CDR3 is TGTGCCAGCAGCCAAGAACGCGGCCAGCCCCAGCATTTT. It codes for CASSQERGQPQHF.

J is TRBJ1-6 and V is TRBV12-5; D is unresolved. V was clipped by 1 base and J by 4 bases, with 8 bases between them. The CDR3 loop spans 15 amino acids. Germline V gene data show CDR1 as LGHNT and CDR2 as FRNRAP. The CDR3, as DNA: TGTGCTAGTGGTTTGGGTGCGGGTTATAATTCACCCCTCCACTTT. Amino acid sequence: CASGLGAGYNSPLHF.

This clone was observed a handful of times. The rearrangement joins TRBV18 to TRBJ1-5, with 8 bases identical to TRBD1. The CDR3 is 18 residues long. The germline CDR1 and CDR2 sequences are KGHSH and LQKENI. V lost 6 bases to trimming and J lost 1 base; unmatched junction nucleotides: 14. The CDR3 spells CASSNGQGAWGSNQPQHF. CDR3 DNA: TGTGCCAGCTCGAATGGGCAGGGGGCGTGGGGAAGCAATCAGCCCCAGCATTTT.

CDR3 nucleotide sequence: TGCGCCAGCAGCTTGGAACGGACAGGGGTATCCTACAATGAGCAGTTCTTC. As protein: CASSLERTGVSYNEQFF. The chain is built from TRBV5-1 and TRBJ2-1; 9 nucleotides match TRBD1. Trimming at V came to 0 bases and at J to 1 base, leaving 5 bases not matched to a gene. Germline V gene data show CDR1 as SGHRS and CDR2 as YFSETQ. There are 17 residues in the CDR3.

The chain employs TRBV12-3 or TRBV12-4 and TRBJ1-4; TRBD1 aligns across 7 bases. The CDR3 sequence is 13 residues long. Germline trimming cut 4 bases from V and 8 bases from J; bases unmatched to any gene: 4. The CDR3 here is CASSWTGWEKLFF. The CDR3 DNA is TGTGCCAGCAGTTGGACAGGCTGGGAAAAACTGTTTTTT.

V usage is TRBV6-5 and J usage is TRBJ2-7, with 9 bases lining up with TRBD1. J lost 3 bases, V lost 3 bases, and 6 bases had no gene match. The CDR3 sequence is 15 residues long. CDR1 is MNHEY, CDR2 SVGAGI, per germline. The CDR3 nucleotides read TGTGCCAGCAGTTATGGGACAGGGATTTTCTACGAGCAGTACTTC. It specifies CASSYGTGIFYEQYF.

A few counts support this clone. The rearrangement uses TRBV7-2 and TRBJ2-7, with a weak D call TRBD2 (5 bases). With 8 bases removed from V and 0 bases from J, the gap between germline ends came to 17 bases. The length of the CDR3 is 15 residues. Germline V gene sequence: CDR1 SGHTA, CDR2 FQGNSA. CDR3 coding DNA: TGTGCCAGCTCACCCTCCAATAGCGTCTCCTACGAGCAGTACTTC. It codes for CASSPSNSVSYEQYF.

The chain is built from TRBV4-3 and TRBJ1-6; TRBD1 aligns across 7 bases. CDR3 length equals 15 residues. J was trimmed by 10 bases and V by 0 bases; bases with no gene match: 6. Germline V gene data show CDR1 as LGHNA and CDR2 as YSLEER. CDR3 residues: CASSQETGLHSPLHF. DNA for the CDR3: TGCGCCAGCAGCCAAGAGACAGGGCTGCACTCACCCCTCCACTTT.

The chain carries TRBV12-3 or TRBV12-4 and TRBJ2-7; a weak D match, TRBD1 (5 bases). V gave up 0 bases and J gave up 3 bases, with 6 bases separating them. The CDR3 is made up of 13 amino acids. The CDR3 loop is CASSLARDYEQYF. Written as DNA, the CDR3 is TGTGCCAGCAGTTTAGCCAGGGACTACGAGCAGTACTTC.

This chain connects TRBV30 to TRBJ1-3; 10 bases fit TRBD1. J gave up 3 bases and V 0 bases, and 2 bases lay outside the gene matches. The CDR3 extends over 15 amino acids. The V gene's germline CDR1 is GTSNPN and CDR2 SVGIG (reference sequence). The CDR3 spells CAWSVTGGFGNTIYF. DNA for the CDR3: TGTGCCTGGAGTGTGACAGGGGGCTTTGGAAACACCATATATTTT.

The chain links TRBV6-4 to TRBJ2-7, with 7 bases fitting TRBD2. The CDR3 runs 16 residues. The J segment lost 1 base and the V segment lost 2 bases, leaving 8 bases of the junction unmatched. Germline CDR1 and CDR2: MRHNA and SNTAGT. Written as DNA, the CDR3 is TGTGCCAGCAGTGACACTGCTAGCGGACGTTCCTACGAGCAGTACTTC. Protein sequence: CASSDTASGRSYEQYF.

The chain couples TRBV7-9 to TRBJ2-1, with 12 bases fitting TRBD2. V shed 1 base, J shed 7 bases, and the junction held 2 bases outside the gene matches. From germline, CDR1 is SEHNR and CDR2 FQNEAQ (reference sequence). This CDR3 spans 15 amino acids. As DNA, the CDR3 is TGTGCCAGCAGCTTAGGACTAGCGGGGGAGAATGAGCAGTTCTTC. Its protein product is CASSLGLAGENEQFF.

The V and J genes are TRBV6-6 and TRBJ2-7; 7 nucleotides align to TRBD2. The V and J ends lost 8 bases and 5 bases, in that order; junction bases with no gene match: 15. This CDR3 has 15 amino acids. CDR1 MNHNY and CDR2 SVGAGI come from the germline V gene (reference sequence). CDR3 nucleotide sequence: TGTGCCAGCCTGGGAGCCTCGGGAGGCTGGGACGAGCAGTACTTC. Translating gives CASLGASGGWDEQYF.

This chain connects TRBV7-8 to TRBJ2-7, with D uncertain. CDR1 SGHVS and CDR2 FQNEAQ come from the germline V gene. The V end lost 5 bases, the J end lost 2 bases, and 13 bases lay between the germline ends. CDR3 length: 14 amino acids. CDR3 protein: CASSPPGFPYEQYF. CDR3 DNA sequence: TGTGCCAGCAGCCCGCCCGGGTTCCCCTACGAGCAGTACTTC. Together with reference TRBV7-8 and TRBJ2-7, the CDR3 gives the full variable domain: GAGVSQSPRYKVAKRGQDVALRCDPISGHVSLFWYQQALGQGPEFLTYFQNEAQLDKSGLPSDRFFAERPEGSVSTLKIQRTQQEDSAVYLCASSPPGFPYEQYFGPGTRLTVT.

This sequence joins TRBV5-1 and TRBJ2-2; TRBD2 matches 13 bases. This CDR3 has 15 amino acids. V dropped 4 bases and J dropped 6; count of bases not matched to a gene: 3. Germline V CDR1 and CDR2: SGHRS, YFSETQ. The CDR3 DNA is TGCGCCAGCAGCGATGGACTAGCGGGAGCCGGGGAGCTGTTTTTT. It encodes CASSDGLAGAGELFF. The full variable domain, its missing parts supplied by reference TRBV5-1 and TRBJ2-2, is KAGVTQTPRYLIKTRGQQVTLSCSPISGHRSVSWYQQTPGQGLQFLFEYFSETQRNKGNFPGRFSGRQFSNSRSEMNVSTLELGDSALYLCASSDGLAGAGELFFGEGSRLTVL.

V gene TRBV5-1 combines with J gene TRBJ2-1; TRBD1 might be the D (5 bases). V dropped 0 bases and J dropped 11 bases, with 30 bases sitting between them. The CDR3 runs 19 residues. From germline, CDR1 is SGHRS and CDR2 YFSETQ. The CDR3 DNA is TGCGCCAGCAGCTTGGAGGGGATCTCAGCAGGCCCCTTGATGGGCCAGCAGTTCTTC. It specifies CASSLEGISAGPLMGQQFF.

V is TRBV7-8 and J is TRBJ1-6; D remains unclear. The germline V gene encodes CDR1 SGHVS and CDR2 FQNEAQ. Trimming pared 7 bases from V and 7 bases from J, leaving 17 bases between. The CDR3 contains 15 residues. The CDR3 here is CASIRTREPNSPLHF. For the CDR3, the DNA is TGTGCCAGCATCAGAACCCGGGAACCAAATTCACCCCTCCACTTT.

The chain is built from TRBV5-1 and TRBJ1-2; 12 bases map to TRBD1. Germline-derived CDR1 and CDR2 are SGHRS and YFSETQ. This CDR3 spans 16 amino acids. Losses at the gene ends were 0 bases for V and 6 bases for J; bases not matched to a gene: 6. This CDR3 is CASSLDWDRGRDGYTF. The CDR3 region has the DNA TGCGCCAGCAGCTTGGATTGGGACAGGGGGCGCGATGGCTACACCTTC.

V is TRBV7-3 and J is TRBJ2-3; TRBD1 matches 9 bases. Losses at the gene ends were 10 bases for V and 1 base for J; bases not matched to a gene: 6. The CDR3 is 14 residues long. Germline loops: CDR1 SGHTA, CDR2 FQGTGA. In DNA, the CDR3 is TGTGCCACCCAGAGACAGGGGGGCACAGATACGCAGTATTTT. This translates into CATQRQGGTDTQYF.

The chain has TRBV29-1 and TRBJ1-1; D perhaps matches TRBD1 (6 bases). Trimming pared 3 bases from V and 2 bases from J, leaving 19 bases between. The CDR3 is 16 amino acids. CDR1 is SQVTM and CDR2 is ANQGSEA in the germline V gene. As DNA, the CDR3 is TGCAGCGTTGATGGGCTAAGGGGGAGGGTTAACACTGAAGCTTTCTTT. Its translation: CSVDGLRGRVNTEAFF.

V and J are TRBV7-9 and TRBJ1-6; 7 nucleotides align to TRBD1. CDR1 is SEHNR and CDR2 is FQNEAQ in the germline V gene (reference sequence). The junction had 7 bases not matched to a gene; V was cut back by 3 bases and J by 2 bases. The CDR3 totals 17 residues. The DNA for the CDR3 is TGTGCCAGCAGCTTCTACCGGGACAGCACCTATAATTCACCCCTCCACTTT. Translated: CASSFYRDSTYNSPLHF.